This is a list of T cell receptor beta chains from one sample in a study of cytomegalovirus exposure and HLA in healthy donors. Clones were read by immunoSEQ multiplex PCR, and TCRdb kept only the in-frame ones, dropping some. The table records about 120,000 clones, less than 85% of them present only once. Material for sequencing was PBMCs. These receptors were taken from a man aged 25 to 40 in good health and CMV-seropositive. CDR3s leave out the opening cysteine and the closing phenylalanine or tryptophan. The order of the fields is clone size, V gene, CDR3 protein. Clone size is given for some rows only: seen once, a few or many times, or a class if the clone is expanded.

NA | TRBV7-2 | ASRISGADTQY
NA | TRBV11-1 | ASSLGVPGELF
NA | TRBV9 | ASSVVQNTEAF
NA | TRBV20-1 | SATGYGYT
few | TRBV2 | ASKIGSGGAFYNEQF
NA | TRBV7-2 | ASSSSFTDTQY
NA | TRBV28 | ASSFWVGRGPGGTDTQY
NA | TRBV6-4 | ASSDSDNGELF
NA | TRBV4-2 | ASSQEWTSGGDTDTQY
NA | TRBV27 | ASSLGGRSSEAF
NA | TRBV5-8 | ASSLRWDSDYEQY
NA | TRBV19 | ASSDSPYNEQF
NA | TRBV19 | ASTPTGRNEQF
NA | TRBV5-1 | ASSAGQGVDTQY
NA | TRBV18 | ASSPGTGANVLT
once | TRBV9 | ASSVAAGPYEQY
NA | TRBV5-6 | ASSFGTNYGYT
once | TRBV2 | ASSPASTSYEKLF
NA | TRBV5-1 | ASSPRAGANAAETQY
few | TRBV29-1 | SVDGTSGRADTQY
NA | TRBV5-1 | ASSLANPLREQY
NA | TRBV9 | ASSVGGGAGDSPLH
few | TRBV30 | AWSFRGGTEAF
NA | TRBV5-5 | ASSLVGRGHEQY
NA | TRBV28 | ASSSGGANEKLF
NA | TRBV5-6 | ASSRVLAYGYT
NA | TRBV5-1 | ASSFSGGNVRETQY
NA | TRBV30 | AWSPTGRGNQPQH
NA | TRBV2 | ASVAGVETQY
NA | TRBV9 | ASSVGLAGLNEQF
NA | TRBV18 | ASSPAAGYQETQY
NA | TRBV6-5 | ASSFTYPGQGKGYT
NA | TRBV7-9 | ASSPKINRGLATEAF
few | TRBV7-2 | ASSPRGAGGDEKLF
NA | TRBV19 | ASRLTGGRETQY
NA | TRBV21-1 | ASSKWRPGRNNEQF
NA | TRBV6-1 | ASSVGRGYYEQY
NA | TRBV5-1 | ASSADTTSGNTIY
NA | TRBV7-2 | ASSLFGGAGYEQY
NA | TRBV5-6 | ASSLAGQYNEQF
NA | TRBV10-3 | ATRGGQETQY
NA | TRBV9 | ASSPGTGGIWQETQY
few | TRBV11-3 | ASSLEAPDTQY
NA | TRBV2 | ARRDSDYT
few | TRBV30 | AWSRPGTEAF
NA | TRBV5-1 | ASSLGGSSGNTIY
NA | TRBV6-1 | ATVGGTEAF
NA | TRBV6-5 | ASSYLDRVGEKLF
few | TRBV27 | ASSRGTVKIYEQY
NA | TRBV30 | AWSPSDQPQH
few | TRBV15 | ATSTPTGIRNEQF
NA | TRBV7-2 | ASRLGTGPQETQY
NA | TRBV19 | ASRQGRRGSHNEQF
NA | TRBV7-2 | ASSRAQQVWGVGNIQY
NA | TRBV4-1 | ASSQVERGIMNTEAF
NA | TRBV29-1 | SVVFGQGGQPQH
NA | TRBV5-6 | ASSFLTGGYNEQF
NA | TRBV5-1 | ASSLAGAGNQPQH
NA | TRBV18 | ASSPEGNYGYT